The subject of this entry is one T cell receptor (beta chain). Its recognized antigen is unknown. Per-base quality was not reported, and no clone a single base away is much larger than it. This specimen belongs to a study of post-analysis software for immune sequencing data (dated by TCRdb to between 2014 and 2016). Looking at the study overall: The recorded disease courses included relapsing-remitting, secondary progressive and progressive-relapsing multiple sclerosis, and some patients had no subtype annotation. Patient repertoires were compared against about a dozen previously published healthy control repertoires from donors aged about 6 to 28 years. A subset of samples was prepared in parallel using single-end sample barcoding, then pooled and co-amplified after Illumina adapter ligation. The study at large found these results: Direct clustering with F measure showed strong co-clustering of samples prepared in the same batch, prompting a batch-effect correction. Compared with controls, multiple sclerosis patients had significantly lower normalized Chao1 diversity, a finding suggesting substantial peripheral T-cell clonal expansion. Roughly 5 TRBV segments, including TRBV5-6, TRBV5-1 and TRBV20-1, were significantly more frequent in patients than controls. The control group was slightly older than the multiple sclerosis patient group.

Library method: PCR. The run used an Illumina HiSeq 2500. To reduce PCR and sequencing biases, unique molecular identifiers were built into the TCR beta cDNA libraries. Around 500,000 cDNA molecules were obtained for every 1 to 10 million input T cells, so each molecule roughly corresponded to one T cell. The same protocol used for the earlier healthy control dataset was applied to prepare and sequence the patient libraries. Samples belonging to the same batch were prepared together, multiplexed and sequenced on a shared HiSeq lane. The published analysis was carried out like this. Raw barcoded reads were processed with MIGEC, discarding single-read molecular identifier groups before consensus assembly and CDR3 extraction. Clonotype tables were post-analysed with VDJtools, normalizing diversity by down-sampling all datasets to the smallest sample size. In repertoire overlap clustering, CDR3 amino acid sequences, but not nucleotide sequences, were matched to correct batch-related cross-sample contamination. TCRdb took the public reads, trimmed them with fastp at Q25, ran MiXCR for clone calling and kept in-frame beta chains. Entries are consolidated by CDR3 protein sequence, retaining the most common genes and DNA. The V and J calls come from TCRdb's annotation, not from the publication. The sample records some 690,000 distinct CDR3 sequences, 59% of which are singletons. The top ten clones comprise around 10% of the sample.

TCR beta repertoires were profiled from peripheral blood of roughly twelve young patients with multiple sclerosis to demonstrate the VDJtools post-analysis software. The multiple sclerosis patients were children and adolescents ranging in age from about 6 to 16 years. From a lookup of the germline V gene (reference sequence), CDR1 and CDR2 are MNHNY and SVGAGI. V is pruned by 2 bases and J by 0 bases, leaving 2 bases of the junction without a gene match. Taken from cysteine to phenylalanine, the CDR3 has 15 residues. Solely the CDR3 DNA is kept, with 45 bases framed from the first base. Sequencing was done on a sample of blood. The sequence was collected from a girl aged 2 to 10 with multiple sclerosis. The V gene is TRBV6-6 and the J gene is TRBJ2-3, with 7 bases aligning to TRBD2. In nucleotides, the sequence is TGTGCCAGCAGTTACGCGGGAGTGAGCACAGATACGCAGTATTTT. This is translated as CASSYAGVSTDTQYF.